A selection of T cell receptor beta chains follows, all from one sample in a study of beta chain features in type 1 diabetes. Libraries were prepared by immunoSEQ multiplex PCR; TCRdb keeps only in-frame clonotypes and omits some of them. The sample holds 300,000 to 450,000 clones, over 10% seen once. Sequenced: naive CD4+ T cells from blood. Receptors originate from a man younger than 30 in good health. CDR3s include the opening cysteine and the closing phenylalanine or tryptophan. Only part of the rows carry a size: once, few, many, or a class if the clone is expanded.

J | V | size | CDR3
TRBJ2-2 | TRBV6-4 | few | CASSETSGIDTGELFF
TRBJ2-7 | TRBV13 | few | CASSLKRTSDSYEQYF
TRBJ1-1 | TRBV5-1 | NA | CASSLYGSLNTEAFF
TRBJ2-7 | TRBV19 | NA | CASSTDRVSYEQYF
TRBJ2-7 | TRBV7-2 | few | CASSLETGKPYEQYF
TRBJ2-2 | TRBV30 | once | CAWRMLAGDTGELFF
TRBJ2-1 | TRBV28 | NA | CASSLPGTANGEQFF
TRBJ2-1 | TRBV28 | few | CASSLLAANEQFF
TRBJ2-3 | TRBV7-3 | few | CASSLGLALSTDTQYF
TRBJ2-1 | TRBV4-1 | NA | CASSQEVSGNYNEQFF
TRBJ1-1 | TRBV7-2 | few | CASSLAWGAEAFF
TRBJ2-2 | TRBV7-9 | NA | CASSSRPLAGSTGELFF
TRBJ2-3 | TRBV5-6 | NA | CASSRRDIARPDTQYF
TRBJ2-1 | TRBV7-3 | NA | CASSRSGGYNEQFF
TRBJ2-7 | TRBV7-9 | few | CASSYLGQSYEQYF
TRBJ1-1 | TRBV27 | NA | CASSPLIGQTHTEAFF
TRBJ2-1 | TRBV5-4 | few | CASSQGLAAYYNEQFF
TRBJ2-3 | TRBV27 | NA | CASSLSGRARDTQYF
TRBJ2-1 | TRBV7-2 | NA | CASSASTVYNEQFF
TRBJ2-4 | TRBV4-3 | NA | CASSQEWIRGRWNIQYF
TRBJ2-7 | TRBV7-2 | NA | CASSLLGTGTEQYF
TRBJ2-2 | TRBV14 | NA | CASSPGQGHPGELFF
TRBJ1-4 | TRBV7-9 | NA | CASSVQGGREKLFF